This passage covers 15 T cell receptor beta chains from one sample sequenced in a study of shared clonotypes between healthy human individuals. The assay was immunoSEQ multiplex PCR, and TCRdb's table has in-frame clones only and misses some. The sample has roughly 1.5 million clones; 95% to 99% are singletons. The sample consisted of naive CD4+ T cells sorted from blood. Regarding subset: CD45RA+ positively selected. These receptors were collected from a man aged 30 to 45 in good health.

The CDR3 loop is CASSSTGTYNEQFF. The DNA for the CDR3 is TGCGCCAGCAGCTCGACAGGGACCTACAATGAGCAGTTCTTC. V is TRBV5-1 and J is TRBJ2-1; 7 bases fit TRBD1. This CDR3 contains 14 residues. Germline V gene data show CDR1 as SGHRS and CDR2 as YFSETQ. Losses at the gene ends were 3 bases for V and 2 bases for J; bases not matched to a gene: 2.

The chain has TRBV28 and TRBJ2-1; D perhaps matches TRBD1 (6 bases). Germline CDR1 MDHEN, CDR2 SYDVKM. With 6 bases removed from V and 8 bases from J, the gap between germline ends came to 14 bases. CDR3 length: 13 amino acids. CDR3 protein: CASRTPQGDEQFF. CDR3 bases: TGTGCCAGCAGGACCCCACAGGGTGATGAGCAGTTCTTC. Supplemented by reference TRBV28 and TRBJ2-1, the full variable domain reads DVKVTQSSRYLVKRTGEKVFLECVQDMDHENMFWYRQDPGLGLRLIYFSYDVKMKEKGDIPEGYSVSREKKERFSLILESASTNQTSMYLCASRTPQGDEQFFGPGTRLTVL.

The V call is TRBV27, the J call TRBJ2-7; D perhaps matches TRBD1 (6 bases). Trimming removed 6 bases at V and 4 bases at J, with 16 bases between. The germline V gene has CDR1 MNHEY and CDR2 SMNVEV (reference sequence). The CDR3 has 14 amino acids. This CDR3 is CASRKPGQIYEQYF. CDR3 coding DNA: TGTGCCAGCAGGAAACCGGGACAAATTTACGAGCAGTACTTC.

This chain links TRBV12-5 with TRBJ2-1; 16 bases match TRBD2. The germline gives CDR1 LGHNT, CDR2 FRNRAP. This CDR3 spans 17 amino acids. V lost 6 bases, J lost 7 bases, and 9 bases stayed unmatched. CDR3 nucleotides: TGTGCTAGTGGGCCGGGACTAGCGGGAGGGGGTAGAAATGAGCAGTTCTTC. Protein product: CASGPGLAGGGRNEQFF.

The V and J genes are TRBV5-1 and TRBJ2-7; maybe TRBD2 (5 bases). The CDR3 totals 14 residues. The germline CDR1 and CDR2 sequences are SGHRS and YFSETQ. The ends were cut back, 0 bases at V and 6 bases at J, with 13 bases in the middle. The CDR3 reads CASSLGAASFEQYF. Written as DNA, the CDR3 is TGCGCCAGCAGCTTGGGGGCGGCTAGCTTCGAGCAGTACTTC.

The chain couples TRBV25-1 to TRBJ2-7; the match to TRBD1 covers 10 bases. This CDR3 is 15 amino acids long. CDR1 and CDR2 (germline): MGHDK, SYGVNS. With 10 bases clipped from V and 0 bases from J, the junction kept 9 bases outside the gene matches. CDR3 in amino acids: CATLPGQGISYEQYF. The CDR3 DNA reads TGTGCCACTCTACCGGGACAGGGGATCTCCTACGAGCAGTACTTC.

J is TRBJ2-1 and V is TRBV27; the D gene is possibly TRBD1 (6 bases). Trimming removed 2 bases from V and 3 bases from J, with 17 bases in between. This CDR3 spans 17 amino acids. CDR1 MNHEY and CDR2 SMNVEV come from the germline V gene (reference sequence). CDR3: CASSLSPTGKVYNEQFF. For the CDR3, the DNA is TGTGCCAGCAGTTTAAGCCCAACAGGGAAAGTCTACAATGAGCAGTTCTTC.

This clone has more than one count but fewer than ten. The chain joins TRBV5-1 to TRBJ1-1; 8 nucleotides line up with TRBD1. Germline V gives CDR1 SGHRS, CDR2 YFSETQ. There are 14 residues in the CDR3. Losses at the gene ends were 4 bases for V and 3 bases for J; bases not matched to a gene: 5. This CDR3 reads CASSLGDRYTEAFF. The CDR3 nucleotides read TGCGCCAGCAGCCTGGGGGACAGGTACACTGAAGCTTTCTTT.

V usage is TRBV7-9 and J usage is TRBJ1-2; 12 nucleotides match TRBD1. Germline CDR1 reads SEHNR; CDR2 reads FQNEAQ (reference sequence). The CDR3 spans 16 residues. Losses at the gene ends were 5 bases for V and 4 bases for J; bases not matched to a gene: 8. As DNA, the CDR3 is TGTGCCAGCAGCGAAGGGACAGGGGGCTTAATCTATGGCTACACCTTC. Translated, it gives CASSEGTGGLIYGYTF.

The V and J genes are TRBV5-1 and TRBJ2-7; 9 bases are shared with TRBD2. The J segment lost 0 bases and the V segment lost 5 bases, leaving 6 bases of the junction unmatched. Germline CDR1 reads SGHRS; CDR2 reads YFSETQ. The CDR3 runs to 15 residues. In DNA form, the CDR3 reads TGCGCCAGCAGTTCTAGCGGGGAAAGCTCCTACGAGCAGTACTTC. Amino acid sequence: CASSSSGESSYEQYF.

J is TRBJ1-2 and V is TRBV4-1, with 9 nucleotides matching TRBD1. Germline-derived CDR1 and CDR2 are MGHRA and YSYEKL. The V and J ends lost 4 bases and 8 bases, in that order; junction bases with no gene match: 8. The CDR3 is 14 residues long. The CDR3 region is CASSRAGTGHGYTF. CDR3 coding DNA: TGCGCCAGCAGCCGGGCCGGGACAGGGCACGGCTACACCTTC.

CDR3 loop: CASKLSGLAVSEQFF. CDR3 nucleotides: TGTGCCAGCAAACTTTCGGGACTAGCTGTGTCTGAGCAGTTCTTC. The chain carries TRBV28 and TRBJ2-1; 9 nucleotides align to TRBD2. V gave up 7 bases and J gave up 9 bases; unmatched junction bases: 13. Germline V gene lookup returns CDR1 MDHEN and CDR2 SYDVKM. The CDR3 contains 15 residues. Full variable domain (remainder filled in from reference TRBV28 and TRBJ2-1): DVKVTQSSRYLVKRTGEKVFLECVQDMDHENMFWYRQDPGLGLRLIYFSYDVKMKEKGDIPEGYSVSREKKERFSLILESASTNQTSMYLCASKLSGLAVSEQFFGPGTRLTVL.

The V gene is TRBV4-1, the J gene TRBJ1-1; TRBD1 might be the D (5 bases). In germline, CDR1 is MGHRA, CDR2 YSYEKL. Trimming removed 0 bases at V and 1 base at J, with 12 bases between. The CDR3 has 16 amino acids. CDR3 DNA: TGCGCCAGCAGCCAAGATCCGGGACGAAGGAACACTGAAGCTTTCTTT. Translating it yields CASSQDPGRRNTEAFF.

The chain employs TRBV5-8 and TRBJ1-3, with D possibly matching TRBD1 (5 bases). The CDR3 totals 18 residues. Per the germline V gene, CDR1 is SGHTS and CDR2 is YDEGEE. Trimming pared 3 bases from V and 0 bases from J, leaving 19 bases between. The CDR3 loop is CASSWAGPGKTSGNTIYF. CDR3 sequence (DNA): TGTGCCAGCAGCTGGGCGGGACCGGGAAAAACCTCTGGAAACACCATATATTTT. The whole variable domain, filled in from reference TRBV5-8 and TRBJ1-3, reads EAGVTQSPTHLIKTRGQQATLRCSPISGHTSVYWYQQALGLGLQFLLWYDEGEERNRGNFPPRFSGRQFPNYSSELNVNALELEDSALYLCASSWAGPGKTSGNTIYFGEGSWLTVV.

The rearrangement joins TRBV28 to TRBJ1-2, with unresolved D. Germline V lookup: CDR1 MDHEN, CDR2 SYDVKM. The V end was cut by 7 bases, the J end by 1 base, with 13 bases between. The length of the CDR3 is 14 residues. CDR3 bases: TGTGCCAGCAACCGGGGTCTCGGTAACTATGGCTACACCTTC. Translated: CASNRGLGNYGYTF.